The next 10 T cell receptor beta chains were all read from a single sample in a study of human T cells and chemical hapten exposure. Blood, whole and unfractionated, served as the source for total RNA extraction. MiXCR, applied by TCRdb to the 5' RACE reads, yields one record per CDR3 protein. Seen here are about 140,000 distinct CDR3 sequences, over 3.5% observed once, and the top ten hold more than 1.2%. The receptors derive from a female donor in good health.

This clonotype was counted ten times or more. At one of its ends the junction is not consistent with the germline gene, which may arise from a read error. The CDR3 nucleotides read TGTGCCAGCAGCTTAGTCGAGACCCAGTACTTC. It encodes CASSLVETQYF. The chain employs TRBV5-1 and TRBJ2-5, with unresolved D. The CDR3 runs to 11 residues. CDR1 is SGHRS, CDR2 YFSETQ, per germline.

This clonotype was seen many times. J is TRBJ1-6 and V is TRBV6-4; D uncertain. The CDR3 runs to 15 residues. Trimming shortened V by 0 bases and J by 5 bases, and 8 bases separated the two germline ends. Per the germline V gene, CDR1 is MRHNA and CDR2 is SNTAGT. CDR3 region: CASSDSGSNNSPLHF. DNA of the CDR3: TGTGCCAGCAGTGACTCTGGGAGTAATAATTCACCCCTCCACTTT.

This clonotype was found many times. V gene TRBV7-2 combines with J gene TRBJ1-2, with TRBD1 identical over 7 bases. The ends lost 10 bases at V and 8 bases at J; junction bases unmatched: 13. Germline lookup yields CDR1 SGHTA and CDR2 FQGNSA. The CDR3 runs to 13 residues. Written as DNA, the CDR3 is TGTGCCAACGCGTACCATCAGGGGGGAGGCTACACCTTC. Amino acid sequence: CANAYHQGGGYTF.

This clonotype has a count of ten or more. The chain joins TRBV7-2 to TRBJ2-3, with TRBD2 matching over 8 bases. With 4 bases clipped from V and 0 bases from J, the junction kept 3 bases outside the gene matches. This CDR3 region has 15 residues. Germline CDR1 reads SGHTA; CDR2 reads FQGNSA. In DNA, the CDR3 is TGTGCCAGCAGCTATAGCGGGGTTAGCACAGATACGCAGTATTTT. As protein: CASSYSGVSTDTQYF.

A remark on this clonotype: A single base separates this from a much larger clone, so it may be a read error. CDR3 protein: CASSLSGPSGERSGKPQHF. DNA of the CDR3: TGTGCCAGCAGCTTATCGGGTCCGTCCGGCGAACGATCGGGTAAGCCCCAGCATTTT. The J gene is TRBJ1-5, the V gene TRBV7-3, with D hard to call. With 2 bases removed from V and 8 bases from J, the gap between germline ends came to 28 bases. The germline V gene has CDR1 SGHTA and CDR2 FQGTGA. The CDR3 spans 19 residues.

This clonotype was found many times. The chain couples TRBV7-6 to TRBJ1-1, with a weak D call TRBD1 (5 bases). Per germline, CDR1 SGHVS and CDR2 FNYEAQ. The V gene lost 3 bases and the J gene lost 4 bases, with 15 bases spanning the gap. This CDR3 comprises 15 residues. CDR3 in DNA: TGTGCCAGCAGCTTTGGAGGGGATTTTAGCACTGAAGCTTTCTTT. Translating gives CASSFGGDFSTEAFF.

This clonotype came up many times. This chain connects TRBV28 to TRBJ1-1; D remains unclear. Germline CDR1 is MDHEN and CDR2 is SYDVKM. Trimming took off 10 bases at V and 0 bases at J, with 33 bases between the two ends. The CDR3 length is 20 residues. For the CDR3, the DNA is TGTGCCACACAAAATCCATTGCGGATAGGAGAAACCGATTTGAACACTGAAGCTTTCTTT. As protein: CATQNPLRIGETDLNTEAFF.

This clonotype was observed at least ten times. CDR3 nucleotide sequence: TGCGCCAGCAGCCAAGACAAGGCGGGGGGGCATGAGCAGTTCTTC. Protein: CASSQDKAGGHEQFF. This chain joins TRBV4-1 and TRBJ2-1; TRBD2 matches 9 bases. The trim removed 0 bases at V and 8 bases at J, leaving 5 bases unmatched. CDR3 length equals 15 residues. Germline V gene lookup returns CDR1 MGHRA and CDR2 YSYEKL.

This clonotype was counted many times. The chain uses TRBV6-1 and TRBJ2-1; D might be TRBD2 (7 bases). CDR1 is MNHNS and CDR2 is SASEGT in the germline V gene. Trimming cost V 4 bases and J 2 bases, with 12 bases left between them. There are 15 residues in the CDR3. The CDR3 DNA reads TGTGCCAGCAGTGTTAGGGGGGGCCCCTACAATGAGCAGTTCTTC. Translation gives CASSVRGGPYNEQFF.

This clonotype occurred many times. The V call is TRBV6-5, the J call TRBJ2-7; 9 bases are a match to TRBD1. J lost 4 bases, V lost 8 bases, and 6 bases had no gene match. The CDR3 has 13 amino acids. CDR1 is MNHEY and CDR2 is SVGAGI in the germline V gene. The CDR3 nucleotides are TGTGCCAGCCGGGGACAGGGAATTTACGAGCAGTACTTC. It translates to CASRGQGIYEQYF.